This T cell receptor (beta chain) was found in a study of blood T cell repertoires in COVID-19. The CDR3 covers 13 residues. Deletions cut 6 bases from V and 5 bases from J, with 13 bases between. CDR1 is MGHDK and CDR2 is SYGVNS in the germline V gene. Clones were sequenced by immunoSEQ multiplex PCR, and TCRdb holds only the in-frame ones, with some missing. The sample has 90,000 to 100,000 clones; more than 70% are singletons. What was sequenced was peripheral blood. The genes are TRBV25-1 and TRBJ1-2; D is uncertain. This receptor was identified in a man aged 45 to 65 with COVID-19, enrolled during active disease. The CDR3 loop is CASRESPGYGYTF. Written as DNA, the CDR3 is TGTGCCAGCAGGGAGTCCCCTGGGTATGGCTACACCTTC.